Listed here is a single T cell receptor beta chain. Random hexamers served to reverse transcribe about 0.5 to 1 ug RNA. From the immunoSEQ multiplex PCR reads, TCRdb called clonotypes with MiXCR, one entry per CDR3 protein. This table holds about 250,000 distinct CDR3 sequences, 93% found once. This sample is part of a study of CD8 T cells in Susac syndrome. This CDR3 region has 17 residues. The germline gives CDR1 MNHNS, CDR2 SASEGT. Trimming pared 6 bases from V and 2 bases from J, leaving 20 bases between. The sequencing sample was made of CD4+ T cells from PBMCs. The V and J genes are TRBV6-1 and TRBJ1-5; perhaps TRBD1 as D (5 bases). The sequence was collected from a human donor with multiple sclerosis. CDR3 protein: CASRFYDRNPGNQPQHF. As DNA, the CDR3 is TGTGCCAGCAGATTCTACGACAGAAACCCGGGCAATCAGCCCCAGCATTTT.